One sample yielded the 12 T cell receptor beta chains listed below, sequenced in a study of post-analysis software for immune sequencing data. Study observations and caveats: Included in a set of roughly five TRBV segments more frequent in patients than controls were TRBV5-6, TRBV5-1 and TRBV20-1.

The TCR beta cDNA libraries carried unique molecular identifiers. TCRdb fed the PCR reads into MiXCR, producing one record per CDR3 protein. The repertoire holds about 430,000 distinct CDR3 sequences, with 35% to 45% as singletons. These receptors have no identified antigens. Sample: blood. All receptors derive from a girl under 10 years old with multiple sclerosis.

J is TRBJ2-1 and V is TRBV7-2; D assignment may be TRBD1 or TRBD2 (5 bases each). V was pared by 1 base and J by 3 bases, with 19 bases between. Germline V CDR1 and CDR2: SGHTA, FQGNSA. The CDR3 covers 18 residues. In nucleotides, the CDR3 is TGTGCCAGCAGCTTAGTTGGTGGGCACGGGGCCTTCTACAATGAGCAGTTCTTC. Protein sequence: CASSLVGGHGAFYNEQFF.

This chain connects TRBV7-3 to TRBJ2-1; TRBD2 matches 8 bases. CDR1 is SGHTA and CDR2 is FQGTGA in the germline V gene. After removal of 5 bases from V and 5 bases from J, the junction contained 11 bases not matched to a gene. CDR3 length equals 16 residues. CDR3: CASSVAGTRGHNEQFF. CDR3 DNA: TGTGCCAGCAGCGTCGCCGGGACTAGGGGACACAATGAGCAGTTCTTC.

The rearrangement joins TRBV29-1 to TRBJ1-1; D is ambiguous. Between the trimmed V and J ends, which lost 8 bases and 0 bases, there was a span of 13 bases. This CDR3 comprises 13 residues. CDR1 SQVTM and CDR2 ANQGSEA come from the germline V gene. CDR3 loop: CSTNSAMNTEAFF. CDR3 in DNA: TGCAGCACCAACAGTGCCATGAACACTGAAGCTTTCTTT.

There are a few counts of this clonotype. The rearrangement links TRBV12-3 or TRBV12-4 to TRBJ1-5; D possibly corresponds to TRBD1 (6 bases). The CDR3 contains 16 residues. Trimming removed 5 bases from V and 0 bases from J, with 14 bases in between. This chain's CDR3 is CASSPVGGYSNQPQHF. CDR3 DNA: TGTGCCAGCAGTCCAGTAGGGGGTTATAGCAATCAGCCCCAGCATTTT.

The chain links TRBV12-3 or TRBV12-4 to TRBJ2-5; D remains ambiguous. The CDR3 extends over 14 amino acids. Trimming took off 3 bases at V and 1 base at J, with 9 bases between the two ends. The CDR3 DNA reads as TGTGCCAGCAGTTTCTTACAGACCCAAGAGACCCAGTACTTC. Its protein product is CASSFLQTQETQYF.

Regarding this clonotype: A read error is possible here, since a much larger clone lies one base away. This chain connects TRBV5-5 to TRBJ2-1; possibly TRBD1 for D (6 bases). Germline values: CDR1 SGHKS, CDR2 YYEKEE (reference sequence). This CDR3 has 15 residues. V was shortened by 2 bases and J by 10 bases, with 19 bases between the two germline ends. The CDR3 loop is CASSFPGDLSYEQFF. The CDR3 bases are TGTGCCAGCAGCTTTCCAGGGGACCTCTCCTACGAGCAGTTCTTC.

The chain carries TRBV5-6 and TRBJ2-3; D gene uncertain. The length of the CDR3 is 11 residues. The germline gives CDR1 SGHDT, CDR2 YYEEEE. V was pared by 5 bases and J by 6 bases, with 7 bases between. CDR3: CASRLRDTQYF. CDR3 bases: TGTGCCAGCAGACTCCGGGATACGCAGTATTTT. Together with reference TRBV5-6 and TRBJ2-3, the CDR3 gives the full variable domain: DAGVTQSPTHLIKTRGQQVTLRCSPKSGHDTVSWYQQALGQGPQFIFQYYEEEERQRGNFPDRFSGHQFPNYSSELNVNALLLGDSALYLCASRLRDTQYFGPGTRLTVL.

This clonotype has only a few counts. V is TRBV29-1 and J is TRBJ2-5; 7 bases are a match to TRBD1. After removal of 5 bases from V and 3 bases from J, the junction contained 9 bases not matched to a gene. The CDR3 covers 14 residues. Germline assignment: CDR1 SQVTM and CDR2 ANQGSEA. CDR3: CSVRQGWGKETQYF. The CDR3 nucleotides are TGCAGCGTTCGACAGGGATGGGGCAAAGAGACCCAGTACTTC.

The V and J genes are TRBV29-1 and TRBJ2-1, with D unclear. Germline CDR1 and CDR2: SQVTM and ANQGSEA. The CDR3 runs to 14 residues. V lost 6 bases and J lost 2, with 14 bases in between. The CDR3 DNA sequence: TGCAGCGTGGAGAGGAGCTACGCCTACAATGAGCAGTTCTTC. This gives the protein CSVERSYAYNEQFF.

This clonotype has at least ten counts. The chain employs TRBV29-1 and TRBJ1-1; D possibly corresponds to TRBD1 (5 bases). The CDR3 is 15 amino acids. V was trimmed by 5 bases and J by 5 bases, leaving 21 bases between them. Germline CDR1 reads SQVTM; CDR2 reads ANQGSEA. In DNA, the CDR3 is TGCAGCGTTAAAAAGAGGGGTCGAGGGAAAACTGAAGCTTTCTTT. It translates to CSVKKRGRGKTEAFF.

With regard to this clonotype: An end of the junction does not agree with germline; a read error may underlie this. V gene TRBV10-3 combines with J gene TRBJ1-2; a possible D gene is TRBD1 (5 bases). Germline loops: CDR1 ENHRY, CDR2 SYGVKD. The CDR3 contains 14 residues. CDR3 amino acids: CTISERGSDYGYTF. CDR3 in DNA: TGTACCATCAGTGAGCGGGGGTCGGACTATGGCTACACCTTC.

The chain employs TRBV4-3 and TRBJ2-5; D may be TRBD1 (6 bases). Germline V lookup: CDR1 LGHNA, CDR2 YSLEER. V lost 0 bases, J lost 1 base, and 12 bases lay in between. The CDR3 runs 16 residues. The CDR3 loop is CASSQDSRGIQETQYF. The CDR3 coding sequence is TGCGCCAGCAGCCAAGATTCCAGGGGAATCCAAGAGACCCAGTACTTC.